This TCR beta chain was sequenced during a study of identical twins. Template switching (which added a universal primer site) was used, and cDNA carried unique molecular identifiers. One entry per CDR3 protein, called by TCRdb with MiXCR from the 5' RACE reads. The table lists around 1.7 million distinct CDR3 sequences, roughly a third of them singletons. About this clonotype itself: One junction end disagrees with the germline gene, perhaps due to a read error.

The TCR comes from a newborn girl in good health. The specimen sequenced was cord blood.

CDR3 region: CASSRTGYGQYF. The CDR3 region has the DNA TGTGCCAGCAGCCGGACGGGATACGGGCAGTACTTC. The chain recombines TRBV3-1 with TRBJ2-7, with a tentative D call TRBD2 (5 bases). Germline lookup yields CDR1 LGHDT and CDR2 YNNKEL (reference sequence). CDR3 size: 12 residues.